This record covers a single T cell receptor beta chain. The antigen is undetermined. This sample stems from a study of vaccination effects on CD4 cells after COVID-19. Study as a whole: Ahead of sequencing, the ViraFEST assay grew antigen-specific CD4+ T cells using viral peptide pools. A density of roughly 2 million PBMC per well was used; these cells were cultured with 10 IU/ml IL-2 and roughly 10 ug/ml peptides.

Repertoires were generated with immunoSEQ multiplex PCR, while TCRdb's copy carries only in-frame clones and drops some. The table includes 45,000 to 65,000 clones, about 81% detected once. Trimming removed 1 base from V and 12 bases from J, with 10 bases in between. This CDR3 is built from 13 residues. The germline CDR1 and CDR2 sequences are SGHTA and FQGNSA. CD4+ T cells were isolated after around 9 days of culture. BNT162b2 vaccine or mRNA-1273 vaccine was given to participants in two doses. No vaccinee had earlier SARS-CoV-2 infection, and nucleocapsid antibodies were negative. Days 3 and 7 were when half the medium was replaced with IL-2 medium.

The chain links TRBV7-2 to TRBJ1-6; a weak D match, TRBD1 (5 bases). The sequencing used CD4+ T cells from PBMCs cultured without peptide, collected after COVID-19 vaccination. This clonotype was sampled from a human donor who received a COVID-19 vaccine. Here the CDR3 DNA reads TGTGCCAGCAGCTTAGGGTCAGGGCAACCCCTCCACTTT. This translates into CASSLGSGQPLHF.